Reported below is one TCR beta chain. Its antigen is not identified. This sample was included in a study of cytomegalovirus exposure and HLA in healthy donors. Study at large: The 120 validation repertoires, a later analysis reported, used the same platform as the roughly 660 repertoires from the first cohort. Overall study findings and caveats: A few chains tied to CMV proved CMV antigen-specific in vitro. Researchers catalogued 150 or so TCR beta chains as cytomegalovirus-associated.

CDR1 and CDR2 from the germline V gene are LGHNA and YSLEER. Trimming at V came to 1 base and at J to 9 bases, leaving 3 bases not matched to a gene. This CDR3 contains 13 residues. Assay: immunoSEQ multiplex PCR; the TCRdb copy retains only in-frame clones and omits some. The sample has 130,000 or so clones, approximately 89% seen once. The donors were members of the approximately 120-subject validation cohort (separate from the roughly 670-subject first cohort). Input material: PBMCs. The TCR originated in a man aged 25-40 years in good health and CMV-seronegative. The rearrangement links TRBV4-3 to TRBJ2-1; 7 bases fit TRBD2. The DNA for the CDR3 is TGCGCCAGCAGCCAAGGGACGGGGGGTGAGCAGTTCTTC. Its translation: CASSQGTGGEQFF.